What follows are 12 T cell receptor beta chains derived from one specimen sequenced in a study of Graves' ophthalmopathy and Graves' hyperthyroidism (dated by TCRdb to 2017 to 2018). The listed sequencing device is Illumina HiSeq 2000. For repertoire sequencing, the TCR beta CDR3 regions were amplified from RNA transcripts. A first-round RT-PCR used HTBI primers with the Qiagen OneStep RT-PCR kit, followed by a second-round multiplex PCR, size selection and purification. The public reads were run again by TCRdb, first through fastp at Q25 and then through MiXCR, and only productive beta chains were kept. Identical CDR3 proteins give one entry, which carries the most common genes and DNA. The sample table holds 300,000 to 400,000 distinct CDR3 sequences, of which roughly a sixth were seen once. The ten largest clones take up about 12% of the sample. Sequencing was carried out using peripheral blood. These TCRs come from an adult man with Graves' ophthalmopathy.

This clonotype was counted only a few times. This chain uses TRBV3-1 with TRBJ2-5, with a possible D match to TRBD2 (6 bases). V was shortened by 3 bases and J by 0 bases, with 11 bases between the two germline ends. Germline V gene sequence: CDR1 LGHDT, CDR2 YNNKEL (reference sequence). The CDR3 is 15 residues long. The chain's CDR3 is CASSHAGTYQETQYF. CDR3 bases: TGTGCCAGCAGCCACGCCGGGACTTACCAAGAGACCCAGTACTTC.

The V call is TRBV7-9, the J call TRBJ2-5; D is perhaps TRBD2 (7 bases). Germline CDR1 reads SEHNR; CDR2 reads FQNEAQ (reference sequence). Trimming stripped 5 bases from V and 1 base from J, with 14 bases between. CDR3 length: 15 amino acids. The chain's CDR3 is CASSLRRGAQETQYF. The CDR3 nucleotides are TGTGCCAGCAGCCTGCGCCGGGGGGCCCAAGAGACCCAGTACTTC.

For this clonotype: Germline is not matched at one junction end, which may reflect a read error. The gene calls are TRBV27 and TRBJ2-7, with D perhaps matching TRBD1 (5 bases). CDR1 MNHEY and CDR2 SMNVEV come from the germline V gene (reference sequence). This CDR3 comprises 15 residues. This CDR3 reads CAGSFWARGLYEQYF. The CDR3 coding sequence is TGTGCCGGCAGTTTTTGGGCTAGGGGCCTCTACGAGCAGTACTTC.

This clonotype was recorded many times. This may come from a read error, since a much larger clone is one base off. J is TRBJ2-5 and V is TRBV15; D is possibly TRBD2 (5 bases). Trimming took off 0 bases at V and 5 bases at J, with 7 bases between the two ends. The V gene's germline CDR1 is LNHNV and CDR2 YYDKDF (reference sequence). This CDR3 contains 13 residues. In DNA form, the CDR3 reads TGTGCCACCAGCAGAGATTGGGAGGAGACCCAGTACTTC. This sequence encodes CATSRDWEETQYF.

In its sample, this clonotype was seen many times. The rearrangement joins TRBV6-5 to TRBJ2-7, with D perhaps TRBD1 (5 bases). Trimming pared 6 bases from V and 0 bases from J, leaving 12 bases between. The CDR3 is 14 residues long. Germline CDR1 reads MNHEY; CDR2 reads SVGAGI. In DNA form, the CDR3 reads TGTGCCAGCAGCTCCGCGGACATCTCCTACGAGCAGTACTTC. Its translation is CASSSADISYEQYF.

This clonotype was observed many times. The genes are TRBV2 and TRBJ2-4, with unresolved D. The germline V gene has CDR1 SNHLY and CDR2 FYNNEI. This CDR3 is 13 amino acids long. V was cut by 8 bases and J by 0 bases, with 8 bases left in between. DNA for the CDR3: TGTGCCAGCCCTGACCTAGCCAAAAACATTCAGTACTTC. Translating it yields CASPDLAKNIQYF.

This clonotype has a count of ten or more. The rearrangement joins TRBV24-1 to TRBJ2-5, with 11 bases identical to TRBD1. The CDR3 runs to 16 residues. Germline CDR1 is KGHDR and CDR2 is SFDVKD. J was trimmed by 4 bases and V by 5 bases; bases with no gene match: 8. CDR3 sequence: CATSVSGTGGRETQYF. CDR3 bases: TGTGCCACCAGTGTTTCCGGGACAGGGGGTCGAGAGACCCAGTACTTC.

This clonotype was picked up many times. The rearrangement uses TRBV29-1 and TRBJ2-7, with D perhaps TRBD1 (5 bases). The CDR3 length is 11 residues. Per germline, CDR1 SQVTM and CDR2 ANQGSEA. V was clipped by 1 base and J by 4 bases, with 5 bases between them. The CDR3: CSVEGQYEQYF. CDR3 DNA: TGCAGCGTTGAAGGACAGTACGAGCAGTACTTC.

This clonotype has a count of ten or more. J is TRBJ2-5 and V is TRBV19; TRBD1 matches at 12 bases. Germline loops: CDR1 LNHDA, CDR2 SQIVND (reference sequence). Germline trimming cut 5 bases from V and 1 base from J; bases unmatched to any gene: 5. The CDR3 covers 16 residues. The CDR3 region is CASSGPGQGAQETQYF. In nucleotides, the CDR3 is TGTGCCAGTAGTGGTCCGGGACAGGGGGCCCAAGAGACCCAGTACTTC. Filled out from reference TRBV19 and TRBJ2-5, the complete variable domain reads DGGITQSPKYLFRKEGQNVTLSCEQNLNHDAMYWYRQDPGQGLRLIYYSQIVNDFQKGDIAEGYSVSREKKESFPLTVTSAQKNPTAFYLCASSGPGQGAQETQYFGPGTRLLVL.

The rearrangement uses TRBV20-1 and TRBJ2-5, with D perhaps matching TRBD1 or TRBD2 (5 bases each). The CDR3 is made up of 14 amino acids. Per germline, CDR1 DFQATT and CDR2 SNEGSKA (reference sequence). The V end lost 3 bases, the J end lost 1 base, and 12 bases lay between the germline ends. DNA for the CDR3: TGCAGTGCTAGCCGTGGGGACGTCCAAGAGACCCAGTACTTC. Residues: CSASRGDVQETQYF.

J is TRBJ1-1 and V is TRBV6-5; D remains unclear. V was trimmed by 0 bases and J by 1 base, leaving 9 bases between them. Germline V lookup: CDR1 MNHEY, CDR2 SVGAGI. The CDR3 is made up of 15 amino acids. The CDR3 region is CASSYSSRRNTEAFF. The CDR3 nucleotides are TGTGCCAGCAGTTACTCGAGCAGGAGGAACACTGAAGCTTTCTTT.

The V and J genes are TRBV6-1 and TRBJ1-6; TRBD1 matches 7 bases. Germline CDR1 reads MNHNS; CDR2 reads SASEGT. V shed 6 bases, J shed 7 bases, and the junction held 9 bases outside the gene matches. The length of the CDR3 is 15 residues. The CDR3: CASSSEGASNSPLHF. CDR3 nucleotides: TGTGCCAGCAGCTCTGAGGGGGCGTCGAATTCACCCCTCCACTTT.